This T cell receptor (beta chain) was retrieved from a study of T-cell memory formation after mild COVID-19. V lost 4 bases and J lost 5; bases outside the gene matches: 9. Per germline, CDR1 SEHNR and CDR2 FQNEAQ (reference sequence). The CDR3 runs 15 residues. Constant-segment-primed 5'RACE gave TCR alpha and TCR beta cDNA libraries with sample barcodes and UMIs. Via MiXCR, TCRdb re-called the 5' RACE reads, giving one row per CDR3 protein. The table includes 150,000 or so distinct CDR3 sequences, about 14% detected once. There are a few counts of this clonotype. Sequences were obtained from PBMCs or a T cell subset sorted from them (not recorded which). This chain links TRBV7-9 with TRBJ2-7; 9 nucleotides agree with TRBD1. This TCR was recovered from an adult woman who had mild COVID-19 (a few samples of this study predate the infection). Cell type and time point are not known. CDR3 region: CASSYPGQGGNEQYF. CDR3 DNA sequence: TGTGCCAGCAGCTACCCGGGACAGGGAGGTAACGAGCAGTACTTC.